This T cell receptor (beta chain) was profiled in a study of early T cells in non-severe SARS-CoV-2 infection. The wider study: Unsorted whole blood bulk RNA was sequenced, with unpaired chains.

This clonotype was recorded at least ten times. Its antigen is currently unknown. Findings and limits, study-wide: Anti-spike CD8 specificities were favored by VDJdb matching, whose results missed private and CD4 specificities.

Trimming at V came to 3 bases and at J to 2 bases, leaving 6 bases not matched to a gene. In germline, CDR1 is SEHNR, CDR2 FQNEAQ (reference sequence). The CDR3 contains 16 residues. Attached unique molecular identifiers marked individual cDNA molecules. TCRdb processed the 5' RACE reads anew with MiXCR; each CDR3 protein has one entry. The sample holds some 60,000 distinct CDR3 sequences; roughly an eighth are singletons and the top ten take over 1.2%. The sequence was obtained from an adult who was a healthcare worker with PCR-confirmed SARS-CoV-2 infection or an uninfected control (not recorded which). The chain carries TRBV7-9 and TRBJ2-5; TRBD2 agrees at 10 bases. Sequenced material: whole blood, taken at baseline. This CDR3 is CASSFAGTSAQETQYF. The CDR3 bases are TGTGCCAGCAGCTTCGCGGGGACTAGCGCACAAGAGACCCAGTACTTC. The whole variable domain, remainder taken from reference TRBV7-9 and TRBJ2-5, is DTGVSQNPRHKITKRGQNVTFRCDPISEHNRLYWYRQTLGQGPEFLTYFQNEAQLEKSRLLSDRFSAERPKGSFSTLEIQRTEQGDSAMYLCASSFAGTSAQETQYFGPGTRLLVL.